This T cell receptor beta chain is from a study of T cell responses to AZD1222 COVID-19 vaccine. Study at large: Combined were second doses at about 4 or about 12 weeks. The study, taken as a whole, reports: Reportedly, nearly half the spike-specific TCRs target unmutated variant regions. Spike-wide vaccine-associated CD4 TCRs dominated at 160-218 and 743-854. Once two AZD1222 doses were given, Spike-specific TCR breadth and depth went up.

Comment on this clone: Its antigen is still unknown.

Clones were sequenced by immunoSEQ multiplex PCR, and TCRdb holds only the in-frame ones, with some missing. The sample contains about 94,000 clones, approximately 90% of which appear only once. Germline V CDR1 and CDR2: KGHSH, LQKENI. With V trimmed by 6 bases and J by 7 bases, 9 bases remained unmatched. The length of the CDR3 is 14 residues. The rearrangement uses TRBV18 and TRBJ1-1; TRBD1 matches 9 bases. The sample in question was peripheral blood, obtained on day 0 of AZD1222 vaccination. The clonotype comes from an adult in good health. CDR3 loop: CASSRQQGADEAFF. The DNA for the CDR3 is TGTGCCAGCTCTCGACAACAGGGGGCAGATGAAGCTTTCTTT. Full variable domain (remainder filled in from reference TRBV18 and TRBJ1-1): NAGVMQNPRHLVRRRGQEARLRCSPMKGHSHVYWYRQLPEEGLKFMVYLQKENIIDESGMPKERFSAEFPKEGPSILRIQQVVRGDSAAYFCASSRQQGADEAFFGQGTRLTVV.